These 20 T cell receptor beta chains came from one sample sequenced in a study of OX40 agonist ivuxolimab in advanced cancers. Method: immunoSEQ multiplex PCR; TCRdb's copy keeps in-frame clones and lacks some. The sample yields 150,000 to 170,000 clones, approximately 94% seen once. The starting material was CD4+ or CD8+ T cells sorted from blood, obtained in a trial of the OX40 agonist ivuxolimab. The source is an adult with an advanced solid tumor such as melanoma, head and neck, liver or kidney cancer.

This chain connects TRBV6-5 to TRBJ2-7, with D unclear. Germline CDR1 reads MNHEY; CDR2 reads SVGAGI. The CDR3 loop spans 13 amino acids. The germline V and J ends were trimmed by 4 bases and 2 bases, with 9 bases remaining between them. The CDR3 is CASSFPATYEQYF. Here the CDR3 DNA reads TGTGCCAGCAGTTTCCCAGCTACCTACGAGCAGTACTTC.

V usage is TRBV5-6 and J usage is TRBJ1-2; TRBD1 is a possible D gene (5 bases). V lost 1 base and J lost 3, with 16 bases in between. The germline V gene has CDR1 SGHDT and CDR2 YYEEEE. The CDR3 length is 16 residues. In DNA form, the CDR3 reads TGTGCCAGCAGCTTGCTAGGGACGGAGGATGACTATGGCTACACCTTC. It codes for CASSLLGTEDDYGYTF.

The chain joins TRBV4-3 to TRBJ1-2; D gene ambiguous. V lost 0 bases and J lost 8, with 7 bases in between. This CDR3 has 12 amino acids. Germline CDR1 is LGHNA and CDR2 is YSLEER. The CDR3 nucleotides read TGCGCCAGCAGCCAAGAGGGATTCGGCTACACCTTC. Protein: CASSQEGFGYTF.

The J gene is TRBJ1-2, the V gene TRBV11-3, with TRBD1 identical over 10 bases. Germline loops: CDR1 SGHNT, CDR2 YENEEA. The CDR3 spans 16 residues. V shed 5 bases, J shed 2 bases, and the junction held 8 bases outside the gene matches. The CDR3 spells CASSLRTGGGNYGYTF. CDR3 DNA: TGTGCCAGCAGCCTTCGGACAGGGGGAGGGAACTATGGCTACACCTTC.

The CDR3 DNA reads as TGTGCCAGCAGCTTTTCACAGGGACGGGGCTCCTCTGGAAACACCATATATTTT. Translating it yields CASSFSQGRGSSGNTIYF. The V gene is TRBV7-9, the J gene TRBJ1-3; tentatively, D is TRBD1 (6 bases). The V gene's germline CDR1 is SEHNR and CDR2 FQNEAQ (reference sequence). This CDR3 has 18 amino acids. V was shortened by 3 bases and J by 0 bases, with 18 bases between the two germline ends.

The chain links TRBV7-2 to TRBJ2-1; D is uncertain. Germline CDR1 reads SGHTA; CDR2 reads FQGNSA. The CDR3 runs 13 residues. V shed 6 bases and J shed 5 bases, with 11 bases lying between them. The CDR3 DNA follows: TGTGCCAGCAGAAAAGTGGGGAACAATGAGCAGTTCTTC. This codes for CASRKVGNNEQFF.

This rearrangement joins TRBV11-2 to TRBJ2-7; D may match TRBD1 or TRBD2 (5 bases each). Germline V CDR1 and CDR2: SGHAT, FQNNGV. The CDR3 contains 16 residues. V lost 3 bases, J lost 3 bases, and 18 bases lay in between. The CDR3 DNA reads TGTGCCAGCAGCTTTTTGACGGGACGGTCAGGCTACGAGCAGTACTTC. Residues: CASSFLTGRSGYEQYF.

V and J are TRBV18 and TRBJ2-5; tentative D call: TRBD1 (6 bases). The J call could be wrong; TRBJ2-7 is a better fit for the DNA end. In germline, CDR1 is KGHSH, CDR2 LQKENI. CDR3 length: 13 residues. The CDR3 region is CASSQGDPSEQYF. The CDR3 coding sequence is TGTGCCAGCTCACAGGGGGACCCCTCCGAGCAGTACTTC.

V and J are TRBV5-4 and TRBJ1-2; 8 bases align to TRBD1. V trimming: 4 bases; J trimming: 3 bases; junction bases outside the gene matches: 5. Germline CDR1 is SGHNT and CDR2 is YYREEE (reference sequence). CDR3 length: 14 residues. The CDR3 is CASSVGQDYYGYTF. CDR3 DNA sequence: TGTGCCAGCAGCGTGGGACAGGACTACTATGGCTACACCTTC.

The V call is TRBV5-1, the J call TRBJ1-6; tentative D call: TRBD1 (5 bases). V dropped 9 bases and J dropped 0 bases, with 10 bases sitting between them. Germline loops: CDR1 SGHRS, CDR2 YFSETQ. The CDR3 spans 14 residues. The CDR3 region is CATSDSSYNSPLHF. DNA of the CDR3: TGCGCCACCTCTGACAGCTCCTATAATTCACCCCTCCACTTT.

As DNA, the CDR3 is TGTGCCAGCAGCCCCGAGGCAGGGATGTCCGTCTATGGCTACACCTTC. Translated: CASSPEAGMSVYGYTF. V and J are TRBV5-4 and TRBJ1-2; weak D call: TRBD1 (5 bases). This CDR3 is built from 16 residues. Trimming removed 4 bases at V and 4 bases at J, with 20 bases between. Germline V gene lookup returns CDR1 SGHNT and CDR2 YYREEE (reference sequence).

The chain links TRBV2 to TRBJ1-2, with TRBD1 as a possible D gene (6 bases). The CDR3 covers 14 residues. Trimming took 7 bases from V and 5 from J, leaving 17 bases between them. CDR1 and CDR2 (germline): SNHLY, FYNNEI. This CDR3 reads CASTPGDTVYGYTF. Here the CDR3 DNA reads TGTGCCAGCACCCCCGGGGACACCGTGTATGGCTACACCTTC.

The rearrangement uses TRBV5-6 and TRBJ2-1, with D uncertain. The CDR3 has 12 residues. The V and J ends lost 4 bases and 8 bases respectively, with 10 bases between them. Germline assignment: CDR1 SGHDT and CDR2 YYEEEE. CDR3 region: CASSHSGYEQFF. The CDR3 region has the DNA TGTGCCAGCAGCCACAGTGGGTATGAGCAGTTCTTC.

The CDR3 nucleotides are TGTGCCAGTAAGAGGGGGCAGGGCTATGGCTACACCTTC. Translating it yields CASKRGQGYGYTF. The J gene is TRBJ1-2, the V gene TRBV19; 7 positions agree with TRBD1. Per germline, CDR1 LNHDA and CDR2 SQIVND (reference sequence). J gave up 4 bases and V 7 bases, and 6 bases lay outside the gene matches. This CDR3 spans 13 amino acids. The full variable domain, rest sourced from reference TRBV19 and TRBJ1-2, is DGGITQSPKYLFRKEGQNVTLSCEQNLNHDAMYWYRQDPGQGLRLIYYSQIVNDFQKGDIAEGYSVSREKKESFPLTVTSAQKNPTAFYLCASKRGQGYGYTFGSGTRLTVV.

In this sample, this clone turned up once. This rearrangement joins TRBV13 to TRBJ1-2; 7 nucleotides align to TRBD1. Germline assignment: CDR1 PRHDT and CDR2 FYEKMQ (reference sequence). The CDR3 is made up of 15 amino acids. Trimming cost V 4 bases and J 8 bases; bases outside gene matches: 13. In nucleotides, the CDR3 is TGTGCCAGCAGCTATCGTAGGGGGCGCGAACCCGGCTACACCTTC. The encoded protein is CASSYRRGREPGYTF.

The V call is TRBV30, the J call TRBJ2-6; D possibly corresponds to TRBD1 (5 bases). CDR1 is GTSNPN and CDR2 is SVGIG in the germline V gene (reference sequence). Trimming removed 4 bases at V and 4 bases at J, with 14 bases between. This CDR3 comprises 15 residues. CDR3 nucleotide sequence: TGTGCCTGGACCCCGATAGGGGCGGGGGCCAACGTCCTGACTTTC. This sequence encodes CAWTPIGAGANVLTF.

This clone was seen just once. The chain carries TRBV29-1 and TRBJ2-3; the D gene is possibly TRBD2 (5 bases). The CDR3 has 14 amino acids. V gave up 2 bases and J gave up 1 base, with 10 bases separating them. Germline CDR1 is SQVTM and CDR2 is ANQGSEA. In DNA, the CDR3 is TGCAGCGTTGAACGGCGGGTAGGCACAGATACGCAGTATTTT. Amino acid sequence: CSVERRVGTDTQYF.

In this sample, this clone turned up once. The V and J genes are TRBV5-1 and TRBJ2-1; D possibly matches TRBD1 or TRBD2 (6 bases each). The V gene's germline CDR1 is SGHRS and CDR2 YFSETQ. This CDR3 region has 16 residues. Trimming left V 4 bases short and J 3 bases short, with 17 bases between. The CDR3 loop reads CASSPGEGGSYNEQFF. The CDR3 DNA reads TGCGCCAGCAGCCCCGGTGAGGGGGGCAGCTACAATGAGCAGTTCTTC.

V and J are TRBV25-1 and TRBJ2-6; a weak D match, TRBD2 (5 bases). Between the trimmed V and J ends, which lost 2 bases and 0 bases, there was a span of 14 bases. The CDR3 consists of 18 residues. CDR1 is MGHDK and CDR2 is SYGVNS in the germline V gene. CDR3 residues: CASSEALRASSGANVLTF. The CDR3 DNA is TGTGCCAGCAGTGAAGCCCTGCGGGCGTCCTCTGGGGCCAACGTCCTGACTTTC.

The CDR3 loop is CARSRPQNRGRGSRKSNQPQHF. The CDR3, as DNA: TGTGCCAGAAGCCGCCCCCAGAACAGGGGGCGCGGAAGTAGGAAAAGCAATCAGCCCCAGCATTTT. The chain links TRBV7-5 to TRBJ1-5; the table calls TRBD1, which could not be checked here. TRBV7-5 is an annotated pseudogene. The CDR3 sequence is 22 residues long.